The next 24 T cell receptor beta chains were all read from a single sample in a study of T cell repertoires in cytomegalovirus infection. These receptors lack a known antigen. TCRdb re-called the reads through MiXCR, storing one row per CDR3 protein. The sample lists 300,000 to 400,000 distinct CDR3 sequences; 25% were seen once. Material: cultured PBMCs, obtained from culture after CMV antigen stimulation. Every receptor here comes from a human donor in good health (CMV status not recorded). Some clones in this sample may be carry-over from other donors' samples.

The V call is TRBV7-2, the J call TRBJ2-3; a possible D gene is TRBD2 (5 bases). The germline V gene encodes CDR1 SGHTA and CDR2 FQGNSA. Between the trimmed V and J ends, which lost 1 base and 0 bases, there was a span of 11 bases. This CDR3 has 16 residues. The CDR3 protein is CASSLGGFRSTDTQYF. As DNA, the CDR3 is TGTGCCAGCAGCTTAGGAGGGTTTAGGAGCACAGATACGCAGTATTTT.

The chain employs TRBV24-1 and TRBJ2-3, with 14 positions matching TRBD2. CDR3 length equals 19 residues. The J segment lost 4 bases and the V segment lost 3 bases, leaving 11 bases of the junction unmatched. CDR1 is KGHDR, CDR2 SFDVKD, per germline. The CDR3 loop is CATSDPGTSGGVGADTQYF. As DNA, the CDR3 is TGTGCCACCAGTGATCCGGGGACTAGCGGGGGCGTCGGGGCAGATACGCAGTATTTT.

At least ten counts were recorded for this clonotype. The chain recombines TRBV7-3 with TRBJ2-1; no definite D call. The CDR3 has 16 amino acids. The germline V and J ends were trimmed by 0 bases and 4 bases, with 13 bases remaining between them. Germline CDR1 is SGHTA and CDR2 is FQGTGA. Written as DNA, the CDR3 is TGTGCCAGCAGCTTAACCCGGTTCTTAGGTTACAATGAGCAGTTCTTC. This encodes CASSLTRFLGYNEQFF.

This clonotype has only a few counts. This chain uses TRBV12-5 with TRBJ2-2, with D possibly called TRBD1 or TRBD2 (6 bases each). The germline V gene has CDR1 LGHNT and CDR2 FRNRAP. The V end lost 2 bases, the J end lost 1 base, and 11 bases lay between the germline ends. The CDR3 runs to 16 residues. CDR3 amino acids: CASGLRGAQNTGELFF. DNA for the CDR3: TGTGCTAGTGGTTTGAGGGGGGCGCAGAACACCGGGGAGCTGTTTTTT.

V is TRBV12-3 or TRBV12-4 and J is TRBJ2-1; the match to TRBD2 covers 13 bases. After removal of 4 bases from V and 9 bases from J, the junction contained 12 bases not matched to a gene. CDR3 size: 17 residues. CDR3 nucleotide sequence: TGTGCCAGCAGTTCAAGGGAGGGACTAGCGGGATTTAGTGAGCAGTTCTTC. This codes for CASSSREGLAGFSEQFF.

The chain couples TRBV5-4 to TRBJ2-1, with D hard to call. Looked up from germline, CDR1 is SGHNT and CDR2 is YYREEE (reference sequence). This CDR3 spans 15 amino acids. V shed 2 bases and J shed 3 bases, with 12 bases lying between them. CDR3 nucleotides: TGTGCCAGCAGCTTTGAATTGAGAAACTACAATGAGCAGTTCTTC. Translating it yields CASSFELRNYNEQFF.

The rearrangement uses TRBV5-5 and TRBJ2-2, with unresolved D. The CDR3 runs to 14 residues. Germline CDR1 and CDR2: SGHKS and YYEKEE (reference sequence). V dropped 2 bases and J dropped 0 bases, with 5 bases sitting between them. Here the CDR3 DNA reads TGTGCCAGCAGCTTAGTCCCGAACACCGGGGAGCTGTTTTTT. Protein: CASSLVPNTGELFF.

J is TRBJ2-2 and V is TRBV6-1; 9 nucleotides agree with TRBD2. CDR3 length: 15 residues. The germline V gene encodes CDR1 MNHNS and CDR2 SASEGT. J lost 3 bases, V lost 6 bases, and 5 bases had no gene match. As DNA, the CDR3 is TGTGCCAGCAGGCTTAGCGGGAGCGACACCGGGGAGCTGTTTTTT. Amino acid sequence: CASRLSGSDTGELFF.

This clonotype was observed a handful of times. The V and J genes are TRBV7-2 and TRBJ2-3, with 7 positions matching TRBD1. Germline values: CDR1 SGHTA, CDR2 FQGNSA. This CDR3 comprises 14 residues. V lost 5 bases and J lost 5; bases outside the gene matches: 7. In DNA, the CDR3 is TGTGCCAGCAGCCCCCGACAGGGTATAGATACGCAGTATTTT. Encoded protein: CASSPRQGIDTQYF.

This clonotype was seen more than once but under ten times. The chain uses TRBV12-3 or TRBV12-4 and TRBJ2-5; D remains unclear. The CDR3 has 14 residues. V lost 2 bases and J lost 1, with 8 bases in between. CDR3 DNA: TGTGCCAGCAGTTTAATGACGGTCCAAGAGACCCAGTACTTC. This encodes CASSLMTVQETQYF.

This chain connects TRBV20-1 to TRBJ2-7; 10 bases are a match to TRBD2. V gave up 0 bases and J gave up 3 bases; unmatched junction bases: 5. This CDR3 spans 15 amino acids. Germline V gene data show CDR1 as DFQATT and CDR2 as SNEGSKA (reference sequence). The CDR3 bases are TGCAGTGCTAGAGATACGGCTAGCGGGAGCTACGAGCAGTACGTC. Translating gives CSARDTASGSYEQYV.

V and J are TRBV7-6 and TRBJ2-3; TRBD2 aligns across 8 bases. Germline loops: CDR1 SGHVS, CDR2 FNYEAQ. This CDR3 is built from 16 residues. After removal of 5 bases from V and 2 bases from J, the junction contained 9 bases not matched to a gene. The DNA of the CDR3 is TGTGCCAGCAGCCCCGGGACTAGGGTAACCACAGATACGCAGTATTTT. Translating it yields CASSPGTRVTTDTQYF.

The rearrangement links TRBV7-2 to TRBJ2-1, with D possibly TRBD2 on 6 matching bases. Per the germline V gene, CDR1 is SGHTA and CDR2 is FQGNSA. The CDR3 has 16 amino acids. The germline V and J ends were trimmed by 5 bases and 3 bases, with 17 bases remaining between them. The CDR3 region has the DNA TGTGCCAGCAGCCCTTATCCGGGAGTAAACTACAATGAGCAGTTCTTC. It yields the protein CASSPYPGVNYNEQFF.

There are a few counts of this clonotype. This rearrangement joins TRBV28 to TRBJ2-5; 15 nucleotides match TRBD2. V shed 5 bases, J shed 4 bases, and the junction held 11 bases outside the gene matches. Looked up from germline, CDR1 is MDHEN and CDR2 is SYDVKM. The CDR3 runs 18 residues. The CDR3 nucleotides read TGTGCCAGCAGTCTAGCCGGACTAGCGGGAGGGGGGCGAGAGACCCAGTACTTC. Protein product: CASSLAGLAGGGRETQYF.

This clonotype was observed at least ten times. The chain joins TRBV14 to TRBJ2-7; either TRBD1 or TRBD2 may fit D (5 bases each). Per the germline V gene, CDR1 is SGHDN and CDR2 is FVKESK. The CDR3 has 15 amino acids. V was shortened by 3 bases and J by 1 base, with 13 bases between the two germline ends. CDR3 DNA sequence: TGTGCCAGCAGCCATCGGGCAGGGACGTCCTACGAGCAGTACTTC. Amino acid sequence: CASSHRAGTSYEQYF.

This chain uses TRBV19 with TRBJ2-1; maybe TRBD2 (5 bases). Germline CDR1 is LNHDA and CDR2 is SQIVND (reference sequence). This CDR3 spans 14 amino acids. V lost 3 bases, J lost 8 bases, and 14 bases lay in between. CDR3 nucleotides: TGTGCCAGTAGTATTGGGCTCGCCGGGGATGAGCAGTTCTTC. Residues: CASSIGLAGDEQFF.

The chain uses TRBV29-1 and TRBJ2-4; the D is unclear. CDR1 is SQVTM and CDR2 is ANQGSEA in the germline V gene. V lost 4 bases and J lost 0, with 10 bases in between. The CDR3 totals 14 residues. The CDR3 DNA is TGCAGCGTTGCAGAGCCTCTAGCCAAAAACATTCAGTACTTC. As protein: CSVAEPLAKNIQYF.

This clonotype was observed many times. The V gene is TRBV6-2 or TRBV6-3, the J gene TRBJ1-2; D gene ambiguous. The CDR3 length is 14 residues. The V gene lost 7 bases and the J gene lost 4 bases, with 16 bases spanning the gap. The germline gives CDR1 MNHEY, CDR2 SVGEGT. CDR3 nucleotides: TGTGCCAGCAAAGTTGGAACTGTCAGCTATGGCTACACCTTC. Translation: CASKVGTVSYGYTF.

The chain combines TRBV4-1 with TRBJ2-1; D remains unclear. The CDR3 length is 17 residues. Trimming pared 3 bases from V and 3 bases from J, leaving 18 bases between. The V gene's germline CDR1 is MGHRA and CDR2 YSYEKL. The CDR3 loop reads CASSHETTADFYNEQFF. Here the CDR3 DNA reads TGCGCCAGCAGCCACGAAACTACGGCAGATTTCTACAATGAGCAGTTCTTC.

The rearrangement joins TRBV11-2 to TRBJ2-3, with D possibly matching TRBD1 (6 bases). From germline, CDR1 is SGHAT and CDR2 FQNNGV. V shed 3 bases and J shed 0 bases, with 7 bases lying between them. The CDR3 contains 14 residues. The chain's CDR3 is CASSFTGSTDTQYF. CDR3 nucleotides: TGTGCCAGCAGCTTCACAGGGAGCACAGATACGCAGTATTTT.

The count of this clonotype is one. One junction end disagrees with the germline gene, perhaps due to a read error. This chain uses TRBV12-3 or TRBV12-4 with TRBJ2-1; the match to TRBD1 covers 8 bases. The CDR3 runs to 15 residues. CDR3 DNA sequence: TGTGCCAACAGTCGGACAGGGATAAAATACAATGAGCAGTTCTTC. Translated, it gives CANSRTGIKYNEQFF.

The table lists this clonotype with a few counts. CDR3 nucleotides: TGTGCCAGCAGCTTAGCAGGGAAGATAAGCAATCAGCCCCAGCATTTT. This codes for CASSLAGKISNQPQHF. The chain has TRBV7-8 and TRBJ1-5, with D hard to call. The V gene lost 0 bases and the J gene lost 1 base, with 10 bases spanning the gap. Per the germline V gene, CDR1 is SGHVS and CDR2 is FQNEAQ. This CDR3 spans 16 amino acids.

As to this clonotype: A read error may account for a junction end that differs from germline. V usage is TRBV6-6 and J usage is TRBJ1-2, with D perhaps TRBD1 (5 bases). Germline V lookup: CDR1 MNHNY, CDR2 SVGAGI (reference sequence). The CDR3 length is 11 residues. CDR3 in DNA: TGTGCCAGCAGAGGGGACCGCTTGAGTGTTTTC. It encodes CASRGDRLSVF.

The chain uses TRBV3-1 and TRBJ1-2; TRBD1 is a possible D gene (6 bases). Germline CDR1 and CDR2: LGHDT and YNNKEL (reference sequence). The CDR3 length is 16 residues. V was shortened by 0 bases and J by 5 bases, with 16 bases between the two germline ends. This chain's CDR3 is CASSQDRGYSRYGYTF. The CDR3 coding sequence is TGTGCCAGCAGCCAAGATAGGGGGTATTCACGGTATGGCTACACCTTC.